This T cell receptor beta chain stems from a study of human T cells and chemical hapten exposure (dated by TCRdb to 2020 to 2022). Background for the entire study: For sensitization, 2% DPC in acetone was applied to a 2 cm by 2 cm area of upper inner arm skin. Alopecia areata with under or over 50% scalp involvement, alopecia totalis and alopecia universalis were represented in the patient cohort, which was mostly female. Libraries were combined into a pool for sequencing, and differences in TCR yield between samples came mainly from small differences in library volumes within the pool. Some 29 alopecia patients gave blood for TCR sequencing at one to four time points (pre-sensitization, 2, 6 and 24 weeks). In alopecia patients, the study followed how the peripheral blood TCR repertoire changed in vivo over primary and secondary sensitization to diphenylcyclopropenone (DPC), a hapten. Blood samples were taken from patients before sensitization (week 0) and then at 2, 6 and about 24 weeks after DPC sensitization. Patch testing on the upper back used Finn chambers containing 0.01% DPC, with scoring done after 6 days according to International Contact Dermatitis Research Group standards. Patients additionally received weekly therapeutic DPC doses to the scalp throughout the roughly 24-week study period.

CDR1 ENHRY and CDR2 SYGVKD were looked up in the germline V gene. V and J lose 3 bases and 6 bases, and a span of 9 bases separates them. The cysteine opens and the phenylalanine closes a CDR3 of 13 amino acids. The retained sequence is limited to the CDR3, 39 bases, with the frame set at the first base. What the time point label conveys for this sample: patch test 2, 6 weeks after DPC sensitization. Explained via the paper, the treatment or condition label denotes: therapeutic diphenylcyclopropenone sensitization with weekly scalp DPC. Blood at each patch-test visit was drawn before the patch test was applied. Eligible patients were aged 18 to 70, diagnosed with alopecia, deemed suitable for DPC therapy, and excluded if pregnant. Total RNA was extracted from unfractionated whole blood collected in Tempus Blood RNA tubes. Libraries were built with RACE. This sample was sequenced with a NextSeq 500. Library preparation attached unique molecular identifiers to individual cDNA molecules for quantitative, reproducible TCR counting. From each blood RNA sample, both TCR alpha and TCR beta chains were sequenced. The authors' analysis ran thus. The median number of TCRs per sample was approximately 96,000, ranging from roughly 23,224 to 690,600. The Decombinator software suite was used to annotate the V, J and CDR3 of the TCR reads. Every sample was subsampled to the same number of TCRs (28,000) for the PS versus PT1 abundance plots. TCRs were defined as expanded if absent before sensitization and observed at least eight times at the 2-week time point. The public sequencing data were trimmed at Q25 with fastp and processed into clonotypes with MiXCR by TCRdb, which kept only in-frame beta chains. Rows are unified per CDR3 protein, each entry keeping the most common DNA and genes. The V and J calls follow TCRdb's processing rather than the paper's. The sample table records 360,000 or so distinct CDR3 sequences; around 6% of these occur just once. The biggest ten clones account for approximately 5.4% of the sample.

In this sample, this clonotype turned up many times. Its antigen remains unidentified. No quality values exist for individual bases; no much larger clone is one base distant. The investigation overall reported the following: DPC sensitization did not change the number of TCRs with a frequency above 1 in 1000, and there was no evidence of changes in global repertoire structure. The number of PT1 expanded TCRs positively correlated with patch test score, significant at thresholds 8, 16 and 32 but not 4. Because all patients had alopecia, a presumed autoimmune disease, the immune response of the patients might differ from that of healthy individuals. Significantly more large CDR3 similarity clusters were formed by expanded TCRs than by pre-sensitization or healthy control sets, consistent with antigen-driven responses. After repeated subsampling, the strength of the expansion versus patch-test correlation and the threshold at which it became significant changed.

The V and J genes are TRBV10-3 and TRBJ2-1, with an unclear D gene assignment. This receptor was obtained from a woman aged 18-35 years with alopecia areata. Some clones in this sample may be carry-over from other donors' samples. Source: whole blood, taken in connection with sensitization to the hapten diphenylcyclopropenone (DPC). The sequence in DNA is TGTGCCATCAGTGAAGAGCCAGGCAATGAGCAGTTCTTC. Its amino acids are CAISEEPGNEQFF.